Listed below are T cell receptor beta chains from one sample, sequenced in a study of cytomegalovirus exposure and HLA in healthy donors. This table comes from immunoSEQ multiplex PCR, and its TCRdb copy is limited to in-frame clones, with some not included. Counted here are 75,000 to 100,000 clones, 60% to 75% occurring once; the ten biggest clones make up around an eighth. The sample comprised PBMCs. Every receptor here comes from a woman in her 70s in good health and CMV-seropositive. Both conserved end residues are part of each CDR3. The D gene is left open where the match is weak. Part of the rows lack a size; the others show once, few, many or a class for expanded clones.

TRBJ2-1,.,.,TRBV9,CASSPPRSATEQFF,TGTGCCAGCAGCCCACCGAGGTCCGCGACTGAGCAGTTCTTC
TRBJ2-7,.,.,TRBV30,CAWSVQYEQYF,TGTGCCTGGAGTGTACAGTACGAGCAGTACTTC
TRBJ2-1,.,TRBD2,TRBV28,CASSLATGGSSYNEQFF,TGTGCCAGCAGTTTAGCGACCGGGGGGAGCTCCTACAATGAGCAGTTCTTC
TRBJ1-6,.,.,TRBV10-3,CAISGQFDGNSPLHF,TGTGCCATCAGTGGGCAGTTCGACGGGAATTCACCCCTCCACTTT
TRBJ2-7,.,.,TRBV2,CASSQRAEFYEQYF,TGTGCCAGCAGCCAGAGGGCAGAGTTCTACGAGCAGTACTTC
TRBJ2-1,few,.,TRBV10-3,CAISESSQAPNEQFF,TGTGCCATCAGTGAGTCTAGTCAGGCCCCCAATGAGCAGTTCTTC
TRBJ2-1,.,TRBD1,TRBV7-3,CASSLTGASSYNEQFF,TGTGCCAGCAGCTTGACAGGGGCTAGCTCCTACAATGAGCAGTTCTTC
TRBJ1-5,.,.,TRBV27,CASSPPGKDQPQHF,TGTGCCAGCAGCCCCCCGGGGAAGGATCAGCCCCAGCATTTT
TRBJ2-3,.,.,TRBV30,CAWNYEGTDTQYF,TGTGCCTGGAACTATGAAGGCACAGATACGCAGTATTTT
TRBJ2-7,.,.,TRBV14,CASSHLTAGVGSYEQYF,TGTGCCAGCAGCCATCTCACGGCAGGGGTCGGGTCCTACGAGCAGTACTTC
TRBJ2-7,.,.,TRBV21-1,CASSKWDGEDYEQYF,TGTGCCAGCAGCAAATGGGACGGGGAGGACTACGAGCAGTACTTC
TRBJ2-3,few,TRBD1,TRBV5-1,CASSLGGAGGTATQYF,TGCGCCAGCAGCTTGGGTGGGGCAGGGGGTACAGCCACGCAGTATTTT
TRBJ2-2,.,TRBD2,TRBV30,CAWSGSGRRGTGELFF,TGTGCCTGGAGCGGTAGCGGGAGGCGGGGCACCGGGGAGCTGTTTTTT
TRBJ2-7,.,TRBD1,TRBV18,CASRQGPPYEQYF,TGTGCCAGCCGACAGGGTCCCCCCTACGAGCAGTACTTC
TRBJ2-3,.,.,TRBV6-4,CASSDSLGSTDTQYF,TGTGCCAGCAGTGACTCCCTAGGCAGCACAGATACGCAGTATTTT
TRBJ2-3,.,TRBD2,TRBV7-6,CASSLGASGGTDTQYF,TGTGCCAGCAGCTTAGGGGCTAGCGGGGGCACAGATACGCAGTATTTT
TRBJ2-2,.,.,TRBV27,CASSPLFEDNTSPGELFF,TGTGCCAGCAGTCCCCTATTTGAGGACAATACATCCCCCGGGGAGCTGTTTTTT
TRBJ1-1,.,.,TRBV7-2,CASSLNAGPNTEAFF,TGTGCCAGCAGCTTAAACGCAGGGCCGAACACTGAAGCTTTCTTT
TRBJ1-5,.,.,TRBV7-2,CASSLSYNQPQHF,TGTGCCAGCAGCTTATCTTACAATCAGCCCCAGCATTTT
TRBJ1-1,.,TRBD1,TRBV10-3,CAISGDRANTEAFF,TGTGCCATCAGTGGCGACAGGGCGAACACTGAAGCTTTCTTT
TRBJ2-3,.,.,TRBV11-3,CASSSESWADTQYF,TGTGCCAGCAGCTCAGAATCCTGGGCTGATACGCAGTATTTT
TRBJ2-5,.,.,TRBV6-5,CASRDTHMSQYF,TGTGCCAGCAGAGACACCCATATGTCCCAGTACTTC
TRBJ1-1,.,TRBD1,TRBV29-1,CSVAAGQGHTEAFF,TGCAGCGTCGCCGCGGGACAGGGACATACTGAAGCTTTCTTT
TRBJ2-7,.,TRBD1,TRBV11-2,CASSTGQGTLYEQYF,TGTGCCAGCAGCACGGGACAGGGGACCCTCTACGAGCAGTACTTC
TRBJ2-3,.,.,TRBV6-6,CASSPPTGIDTQYF,TGTGCCAGCAGTCCTCCAACAGGGATAGATACGCAGTATTTT
TRBJ2-7,.,TRBD2,TRBV15,CATSGLAGGPSYEQHF,TGTGCCACCAGCGGTCTAGCGGGGGGGCCTTCCTACGAGCAGCACTTC
TRBJ2-2,.,TRBD1,TRBV15,CATSRGQGAGELFF,TGTGCCACCAGCAGAGGACAGGGGGCCGGGGAGCTGTTTTTT
TRBJ1-2,.,TRBD1,TRBV5-8,CASSLGGQALIGYTF,TGTGCCAGCAGCTTGGGAGGACAGGCCTTAATTGGCTACACCTTC
TRBJ1-1,.,TRBD1,TRBV19,CASSNGDSPNTEAFF,TGTGCCAGTAGTAACGGGGACAGCCCGAACACTGAAGCTTTCTTT
TRBJ2-3,.,TRBD1,TRBV11-2,CASSPKTGKGTDTQYF,TGTGCCAGCAGCCCCAAGACAGGGAAGGGAACAGATACGCAGTATTTT
TRBJ1-2,.,TRBD1,TRBV28,CATAEPGGGGYTF,TGTGCCACTGCGGAGCCAGGGGGCGGTGGCTACACCTTC
TRBJ2-7,.,.,TRBV18,CASSPGVSSYEQYF,TGTGCCAGCTCACCGGGCGTGAGCTCCTACGAGCAGTACTTC
TRBJ1-1,.,TRBD1,TRBV6-1,CASSRTGTEAFF,TGTGCCAGCAGTCGGACAGGCACTGAAGCTTTCTTT
TRBJ2-5,.,.,TRBV11-3,CASSLDPGGTQYF,TGTGCCAGCAGCCTAGACCCCGGCGGGACCCAGTACTTC
TRBJ1-2,.,TRBD1,TRBV4-1,CASSHQGQGRLSGYTF,TGCGCCAGCAGCCATCAAGGACAGGGAAGACTTAGTGGCTACACCTTC
TRBJ2-5,.,.,TRBV6-5,CASSVQGVQTQYF,TGTGCCAGCAGTGTACAGGGCGTACAGACCCAGTACTTC
TRBJ1-2,few,.,TRBV6-5,CASRGGLGYGYTF,TGTGCCAGCCGCGGGGGGCTTGGATATGGCTACACCTTC
TRBJ2-1,.,TRBD2,TRBV10-2,CASSPPSGSTNEQFF,TGCGCCAGCAGTCCTCCTAGCGGGAGTACGAATGAGCAGTTCTTC
TRBJ2-5,large,TRBD1,TRBV18,CASSPVRDREETQYF,TGTGCCAGCTCACCAGTGCGGGACAGGGAGGAGACCCAGTACTTC
TRBJ2-7,.,TRBD2,TRBV28,CASRRTSGTYEQYF,TGTGCCAGCAGACGGACTAGCGGGACCTACGAGCAGTACTTC
TRBJ1-2,.,.,TRBV28,CASSLSFYGYTF,TGTGCCAGCAGTTTATCCTTCTATGGCTACACCTTC
TRBJ2-7,.,.,TRBV28,CASSFPPLYEQYF,TGTGCCAGCAGTTTCCCCCCACTCTACGAGCAGTACTTC
TRBJ1-4,.,TRBD1,TRBV7-8,CASSYDRDGVEKLFF,TGTGCCAGCAGCTACGACAGGGACGGGGTTGAAAAACTGTTTTTT
TRBJ2-3,.,TRBD2,TRBV6-4,CVSSPTGGPTDTQYF,TGTGTCAGCAGCCCGACGGGGGGGCCGACAGATACGCAGTATTTT
TRBJ2-6,.,TRBD1,TRBV7-3,CASSSGGSGANVLTF,TGTGCCAGCAGCTCAGGGGGCTCTGGGGCCAACGTCCTGACTTTC